This record covers a single T cell receptor (beta chain). In this sample, this clonotype turned up many times. Its binding antigen is unknown. Nothing much larger sits one base from this clone, and base qualities are not available. This entry is derived from a study of molecular identifiers for immune sequencing clone quantification (dated by TCRdb to the late 2010s). Study-level background: For a replicate experiment, the RNA from either 20,000 or 100,000 naive CD8 T cells was divided into five aliquots, and four of those aliquots went on to sequencing. This methods study used CD8 T cells to benchmark TCR RNA copy counting and molecular-identifier clustering-based TCR repertoire sequencing (MIDCIRS).

The V and J ends are trimmed by 4 bases and 7 bases, leaving 13 bases between them. Inclusive of the bounding cysteine and phenylalanine, the CDR3 is 13 residues long. The DNA shown is the 39-base CDR3, in frame from base 1. CDR1 and CDR2 (LGHDT, YNNKEL) derive from the germline V gene (reference sequence). The method behind the library was PCR. The sequencer listed for this sample is Illumina HiSeq 4000. Bulk TCR libraries were made following a previously described method, with the TCR primers given in Table S5. Purification of total RNA was performed with the Qiagen AllPrep DNA/RNA kit. Before analysis, reads from multiple sequencing runs of one library were combined. Per the authors' processing: Reads were retained only if the reads had an exact TCR constant sequence, and the retained reads were trimmed to 150 nt and grouped according to their 12-nt molecular barcodes. Within each barcode group, reads were sub-clustered at a 15% Levenshtein threshold, and quality-weighted consensus sequences were built per RNA molecule. Non-functional sequences were removed, as were lower-count sequences one edit away from another. On the basis of fitting two negative binomial distributions, barcode sub-clusters with fewer than 20% of the maximum read count were discarded. The public reads were reprocessed in TCRdb via fastp at Q25 and MiXCR, keeping in-frame beta chains. Every distinct CDR3 protein forms one entry, paired with its most common genes and DNA. The V and J calls and clone size are TCRdb's, not the authors'. Here the sample has under 650,000 distinct CDR3 sequences; roughly 21% occur a single time. Around 0.86% of the sample goes to the ten largest clones.

The research as a whole found: Naive libraries contained spiked-in Jurkat TCR RNA (10 copies' worth), which is not part of the donor repertoire. Identical TCR molecules sharing a barcode could cause highly expanded clone sizes to be underestimated. In CMV-specific effector cells, clones with more than 20 RNA copies accounted for over 97% of molecules, whereas in naive cells such clones accounted for under 1%. When barcode sub-clustering was omitted, TCR diversity was inflated by chimeric consensus sequences, with chimeras reaching as high as 47%. Spiked-in Jurkat TCR RNA equivalent to a single cell was reported to be detectable even among approximately 1 million naive CD8 T cells. Modeling indicated approximately 3.2 TCR RNA copies recovered per cell, compared with 9.5 to 10 by digital PCR, which implies a capture efficiency of around 30%.

Libraries of naive CD8 T cells were built from about 20,000 to 1,000,000 sorted cells, with 10%, 30% or 50% of the purified RNA used. Naive CD8 T cells, defined as CD8+CD4-CCR7+CD45RA+, were FACS-sorted into RLT Plus buffer on a BD FACSAria II. To test detection sensitivity, Jurkat RNA equivalent to under 12 TCR copies was spiked into samples of about 20,000-1,100,000 naive CD8 T cells. Enrichment of CD8 T cells was performed with RosetteSep CD8+ T Cell Enrichment Cocktail and Ficoll-Paque, after which ACK red cell lysis was carried out. This TCR was sampled from a human donor in good health. Some libraries in this study had Jurkat cell RNA spiked in. The chain was built from TRBV3-1 and TRBJ2-5, with TRBD2 tentatively as D gene (6 bases match). Sequenced input: naive CD8+ T cells from blood, with Jurkat cell RNA spiked in. The cell subset or site tag for this specimen amounts to: FACS-sorted CD8+CD4-CCR7+CD45RA+ naive T cells. The nucleotides read TGTGCCAGCAGCCCCCGGGAGCCAGCGACCCAGTACTTC. This yields the protein CASSPREPATQYF.